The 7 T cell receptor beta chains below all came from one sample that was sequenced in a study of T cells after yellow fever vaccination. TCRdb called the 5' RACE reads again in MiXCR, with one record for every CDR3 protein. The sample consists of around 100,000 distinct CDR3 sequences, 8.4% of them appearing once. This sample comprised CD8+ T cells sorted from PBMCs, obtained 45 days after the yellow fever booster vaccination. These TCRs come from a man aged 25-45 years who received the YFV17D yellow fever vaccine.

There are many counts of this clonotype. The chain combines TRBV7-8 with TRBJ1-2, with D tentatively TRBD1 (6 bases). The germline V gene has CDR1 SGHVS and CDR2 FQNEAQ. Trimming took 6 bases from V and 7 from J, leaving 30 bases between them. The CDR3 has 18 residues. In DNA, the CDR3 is TGTGCCAGCAGTGACCTGACAGGAGGGCCCTCGGCCGGGAGTGGCTACACCTTC. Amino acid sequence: CASSDLTGGPSAGSGYTF.

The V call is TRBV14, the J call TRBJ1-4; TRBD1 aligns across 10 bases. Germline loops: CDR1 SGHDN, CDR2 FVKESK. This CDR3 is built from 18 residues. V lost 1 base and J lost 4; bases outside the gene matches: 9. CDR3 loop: CASSQGPSTGGGNEKLFF. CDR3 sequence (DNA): TGTGCCAGCAGCCAAGGACCCTCGACAGGGGGCGGTAATGAAAAACTGTTTTTT.

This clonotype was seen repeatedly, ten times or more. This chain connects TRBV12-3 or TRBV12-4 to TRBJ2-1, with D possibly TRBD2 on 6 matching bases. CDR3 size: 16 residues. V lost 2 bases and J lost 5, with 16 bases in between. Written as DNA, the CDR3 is TGTGCCAGCAGTTTAAGTCTGGAGGGAGTGCACAATGAGCAGTTCTTC. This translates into CASSLSLEGVHNEQFF.

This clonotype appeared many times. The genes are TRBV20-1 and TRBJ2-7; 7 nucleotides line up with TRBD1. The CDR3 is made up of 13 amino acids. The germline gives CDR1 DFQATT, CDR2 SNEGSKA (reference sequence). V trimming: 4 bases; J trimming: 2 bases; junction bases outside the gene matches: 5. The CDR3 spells CSANPTGTYEQYF. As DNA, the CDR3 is TGCAGTGCTAACCCGACAGGGACCTACGAGCAGTACTTC.

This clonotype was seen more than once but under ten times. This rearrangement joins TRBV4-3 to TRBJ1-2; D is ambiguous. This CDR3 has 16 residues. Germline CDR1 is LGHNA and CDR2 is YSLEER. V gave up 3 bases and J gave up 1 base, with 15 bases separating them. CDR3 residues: CASSQTSQLINYGYTF. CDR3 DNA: TGCGCCAGCAGCCAGACATCACAGCTGATTAACTATGGCTACACCTTC.

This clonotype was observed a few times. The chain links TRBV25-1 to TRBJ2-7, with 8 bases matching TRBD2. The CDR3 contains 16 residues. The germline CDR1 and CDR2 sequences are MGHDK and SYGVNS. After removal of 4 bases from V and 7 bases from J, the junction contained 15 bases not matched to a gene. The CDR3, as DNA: TGTGCCAGCAGTGGGGCTATTGGGACTAGACCCAGGGAGCAGTACTTC. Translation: CASSGAIGTRPREQYF.

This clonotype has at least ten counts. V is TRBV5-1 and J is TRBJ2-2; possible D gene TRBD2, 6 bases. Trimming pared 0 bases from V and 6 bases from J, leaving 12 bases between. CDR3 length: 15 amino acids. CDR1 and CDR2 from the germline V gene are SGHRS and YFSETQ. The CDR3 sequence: CASSLVRGRPGELFF. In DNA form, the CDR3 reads TGCGCCAGCAGCTTGGTTAGAGGGAGGCCCGGGGAGCTGTTTTTT. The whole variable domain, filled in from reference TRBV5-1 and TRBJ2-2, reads KAGVTQTPRYLIKTRGQQVTLSCSPISGHRSVSWYQQTPGQGLQFLFEYFSETQRNKGNFPGRFSGRQFSNSRSEMNVSTLELGDSALYLCASSLVRGRPGELFFGEGSRLTVL.